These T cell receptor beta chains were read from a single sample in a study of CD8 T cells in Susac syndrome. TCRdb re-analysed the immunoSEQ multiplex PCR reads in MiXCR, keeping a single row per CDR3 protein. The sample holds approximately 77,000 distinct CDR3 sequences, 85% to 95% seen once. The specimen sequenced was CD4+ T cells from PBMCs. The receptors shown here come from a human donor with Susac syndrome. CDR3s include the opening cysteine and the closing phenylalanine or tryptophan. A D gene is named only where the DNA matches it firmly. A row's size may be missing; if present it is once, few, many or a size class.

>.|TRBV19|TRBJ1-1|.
CASKVQENTEAFF
TGTGCCAGTAAGGTCCAGGAGAACACTGAAGCTTTCTTT
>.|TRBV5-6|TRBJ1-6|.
CASSLFPGAYNSPLHF
TGTGCCAGCAGCTTGTTCCCGGGGGCCTATAATTCACCCCTCCACTTT
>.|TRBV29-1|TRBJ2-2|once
CSVDVSNTGELFF
TGCAGCGTTGACGTATCAAACACCGGGGAGCTGTTTTTT
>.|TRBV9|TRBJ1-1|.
CASSVAAVNTEAFF
TGTGCCAGCAGCGTAGCCGCCGTCAACACTGAAGCTTTCTTT
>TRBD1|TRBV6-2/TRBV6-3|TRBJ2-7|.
CASSYPGDSYEQYF
TGTGCCAGCAGTTACCCCGGGGACAGCTACGAGCAGTACTTC
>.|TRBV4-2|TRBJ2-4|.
CASSQDGRLAKNIQYF
TGTGCCAGCAGCCAAGACGGGCGGTTAGCCAAAAACATTCAGTACTTC
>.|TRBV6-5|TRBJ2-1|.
CASSYSGGSPNEQFF
TGTGCCAGCAGTTACTCGGGGGGCAGCCCTAATGAGCAGTTCTTC
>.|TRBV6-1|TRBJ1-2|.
CASSELGQFFYGYTF
TGTGCCAGCAGTGAACTAGGACAATTTTTCTATGGCTACACCTTC
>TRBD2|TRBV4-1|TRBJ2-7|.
CASSQEIAGGVYEQYF
TGCGCCAGCAGCCAAGAAATCGCGGGGGGCGTCTACGAGCAGTACTTC
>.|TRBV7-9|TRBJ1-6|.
CASSFQGRSLHF
TGTGCCAGCAGCTTTCAGGGGCGCTCCCTCCACTTT
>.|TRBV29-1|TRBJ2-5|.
CSVGGVLQETQYF
TGCAGCGTTGGAGGGGTCCTCCAAGAGACCCAGTACTTC
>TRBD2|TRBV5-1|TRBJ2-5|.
CASSLSTSGRASETQYF
TGCGCCAGCAGCTTGTCAACTAGCGGGAGGGCAAGCGAGACCCAGTACTTC
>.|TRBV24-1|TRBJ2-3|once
CATSDSLGDTQYF
TGTGCCACCAGTGATAGCCTGGGAGATACGCAGTATTTT
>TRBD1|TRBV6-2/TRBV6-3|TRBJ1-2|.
CASSDRVGGYTF
TGTGCCAGCAGCGACAGGGTCGGGGGCTACACCTTC
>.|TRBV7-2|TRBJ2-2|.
CASSLAVTGELFF
TGTGCCAGCAGCTTAGCGGTCACCGGGGAGCTGTTTTTT
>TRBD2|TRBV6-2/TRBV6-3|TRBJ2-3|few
CASSYHAERGVTDTQYF
TGTGCCAGCAGTTACCACGCGGAGCGGGGGGTCACAGATACGCAGTATTTT
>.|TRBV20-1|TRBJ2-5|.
CSAPVRSGETQYF
TGCAGTGCCCCCGTTAGGAGCGGGGAGACCCAGTACTTC
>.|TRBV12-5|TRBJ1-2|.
CALDSLRYGYTF
TGTGCCCTGGACAGCCTCCGCTATGGCTACACCTTC
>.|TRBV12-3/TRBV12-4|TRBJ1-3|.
CASSLRLSGNTIYF
TGTGCCAGCAGTTTGCGCTTGTCTGGAAACACCATATATTTT
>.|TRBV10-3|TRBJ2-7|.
CAIRTSVDEQYF
TGTGCCATCAGGACTTCTGTGGACGAGCAGTACTTC
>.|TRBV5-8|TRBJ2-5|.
CASSLVGQFALETQYF
TGTGCCAGCAGCTTGGTGGGGCAGTTTGCCCTGGAGACCCAGTACTTC
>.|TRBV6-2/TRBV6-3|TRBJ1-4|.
CASSRDAFNEKLFF
TGTGCCAGCAGCCGGGACGCCTTCAATGAAAAACTGTTTTTT
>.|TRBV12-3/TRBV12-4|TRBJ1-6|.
CASSLFGPLHF
TGTGCCAGCAGTCTTTTTGGGCCCCTCCACTTT
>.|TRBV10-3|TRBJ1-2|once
CAISESVQGIRYSSNYGYTF
TGTGCCATCAGTGAGTCGGTTCAAGGAATTAGGTACTCATCTAACTATGGCTACACCTTC
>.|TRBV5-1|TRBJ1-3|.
CASSLSGGTGNTIYF
TGCGCCAGCAGCTTGTCGGGAGGGACTGGAAACACCATATATTTT
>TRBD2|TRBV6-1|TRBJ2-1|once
CASSELAGDYNEQFF
TGTGCCAGCAGTGAACTAGCGGGGGATTACAATGAGCAGTTCTTC